The entry below describes one TCR beta chain. Its target is unknown. The data originate from a study of vaccination effects on CD4 cells after COVID-19. Study background: BNT162b2 vaccine or mRNA-1273 vaccine was given to participants in two doses.

Study-level points and caveats: Spike-reactive clones present post-vaccine in convalescents were predominantly new vaccine-induced clones. Convalescent patients numbered few in the study; early post-infection timepoints were missing entirely.

Looked up from germline, CDR1 is SEHNR and CDR2 is FQNEAQ (reference sequence). This CDR3 comprises 15 residues. The trim removed 5 bases at V and 2 bases at J, leaving 5 bases unmatched. Expansion of antigen-specific CD4+ T cells with viral peptide pools was carried out by the ViraFEST assay before sequencing. Upon completion of around 9 days in culture, CD4+ T cells were isolated. PCR confirmed that the person was infected with SARS-CoV-2 between March and December 2020. Supplemented with approximately 10 IU/ml IL-2 and approximately 9.7 ug/ml peptides, 2 million to 2.5 million PBMC per well were kept in culture. The repertoire was sequenced with immunoSEQ multiplex PCR; TCRdb's copy has only in-frame clones and lacks some. Of 20,000 to 30,000 clones listed, about three quarters are singletons.

Specimen: CD4+ T cells from PBMCs cultured with HCoV-NL63 spike peptides, collected before COVID-19 vaccination. The TCR was taken from a human donor who had a prior SARS-CoV-2 infection. This chain links TRBV7-9 with TRBJ2-7, with 11 bases fitting TRBD2. The CDR3 region has the DNA TGTGCCAGCAGCCAGAGACTAGCGGGAACCTACGAGCAGTACTTC. This gives the protein CASSQRLAGTYEQYF.